This is a list of T cell receptor beta chains from one sample in a study of T cell responses to AZD1222 COVID-19 vaccine. The data were produced by immunoSEQ multiplex PCR, yet TCRdb's version contains in-frame clones alone and is incomplete. The sample lists under 200,000 clones; approximately 90% were seen once. This material consisted of peripheral blood, taken 28 days after the second AZD1222 dose. These TCRs come from an adult who received the AZD1222 COVID-19 vaccine. CDR3s include the opening cysteine and the closing phenylalanine or tryptophan. The D gene is left open where the match is weak. Clone size is given for some rows only: seen once, a few or many times, or a class if the clone is expanded.

V,D,J,size,CDR3,DNA
TRBV6-2/TRBV6-3,-,TRBJ2-5,-,CASSYSSRQETQYF,TGTGCCAGCAGTTACTCGTCCAGACAAGAGACCCAGTACTTC
TRBV30,-,TRBJ2-2,-,CAWSVRGLRAGELFF,TGTGCCTGGAGTGTAAGGGGTCTCCGCGCCGGGGAGCTGTTTTTT
TRBV19,-,TRBJ1-2,-,CASTYGHPYGYTF,TGTGCCAGTACCTACGGGCACCCCTATGGCTACACCTTC
TRBV6-5,-,TRBJ2-2,-,CASSYRTGELFF,TGTGCCAGCAGTTATCGCACCGGGGAGCTGTTTTTT
TRBV9,-,TRBJ2-5,once,CASSLGFSETQYF,TGTGCCAGCAGCTTGGGGTTTTCGGAGACCCAGTACTTC
TRBV5-8,-,TRBJ2-2,once,CASSLSRGKAGELFF,TGTGCCAGCAGCTTGAGTAGGGGGAAGGCCGGGGAGCTGTTTTTT
TRBV18,TRBD1,TRBJ2-7,-,CASSPSTGGGYEQYF,TGTGCCAGCTCACCTTCGACAGGGGGAGGTTACGAGCAGTACTTC
TRBV27,-,TRBJ2-5,-,CASSFAARETQYF,TGTGCCAGCAGTTTCGCGGCCCGGGAGACCCAGTACTTC
TRBV11-3,-,TRBJ1-5,-,CASSLLGTVQNQPQHF,TGTGCCAGCAGCTTGTTGGGGACCGTACAAAATCAGCCCCAGCATTTT
TRBV18,-,TRBJ2-7,-,CASSPPSSYEQYF,TGTGCCAGCTCACCACCTAGCTCCTACGAGCAGTACTTC
TRBV5-6,-,TRBJ2-7,-,CASSLTRDRDYEQYF,TGTGCCAGCAGCTTGACACGGGATAGGGACTACGAGCAGTACTTC
TRBV6-5,-,TRBJ2-5,-,CASSYGESETQYF,TGTGCCAGCAGTTACGGGGAGTCGGAGACCCAGTACTTC
TRBV6-5,TRBD1,TRBJ1-2,-,CASSDRVQSYGYTF,TGTGCCAGCAGCGACAGGGTACAGTCCTATGGCTACACCTTC
TRBV18,-,TRBJ2-7,-,CASSPPTAAGAGEQYF,TGTGCCAGCTCACCACCCACAGCGGCGGGGGCGGGCGAGCAGTACTTC
TRBV11-1,TRBD1,TRBJ1-2,-,CASSLVSGTEEGSYTF,TGTGCCAGCAGCTTAGTATCGGGGACAGAAGAAGGCAGCTACACCTTC
TRBV27,-,TRBJ2-2,-,CASKVASVTGELFF,TGTGCCAGCAAGGTGGCTAGCGTGACCGGGGAGCTGTTTTTT
TRBV11-2,-,TRBJ2-7,once,CASSPPVGNYEQYF,TGTGCCAGCAGCCCCCCAGTCGGAAACTACGAGCAGTACTTC